Described below is a single TCR beta chain sequence and its context. No antigen is known for it. One junction end disagrees with the germline gene, perhaps due to a read error. The entry originates in a study of cytomegalovirus exposure and HLA in healthy donors. Across the study: Earlier, 150 million to 200 million T cells were analyzed, and approximately 110 million unique TCR beta sequences were found among them. Broader study findings: TCR beta chains numbering some 160 were designated cytomegalovirus-associated.

Germline CDR1 MNHNS, CDR2 SASEGT. This CDR3 comprises 13 residues. Primers: 60 Vbeta forward and 13 Jbeta reverse. Method: immunoSEQ multiplex PCR; TCRdb's copy keeps in-frame clones and lacks some. The sample records over 30,000 clones, approximately 80% being singletons. The chain recombines TRBV6-1 with TRBJ2-7; 12 nucleotides align to TRBD1. This TCR was recovered from a woman younger than 35 in good health and CMV-seronegative. The specimen was PBMCs. CDR3 residues: CASVLGQGAGVNF. The CDR3 nucleotides are TGTGCCAGCGTATTGGGACAGGGGGCGGGAGTTAACTTC.